This is a list of T cell receptor beta chains from one sample in a study of OX40 agonist ivuxolimab in advanced cancers. Profiled with immunoSEQ multiplex PCR; TCRdb holds only in-frame clones, not every one. This table has tens of thousands of clones, roughly 85% appearing once. The specimen was CD4+ or CD8+ T cells sorted from blood, collected in a trial of the OX40 agonist ivuxolimab. The receptors here all came from an adult with an advanced solid tumor such as melanoma, head and neck, liver or kidney cancer. Both conserved end residues are part of each CDR3.

v_gene: TRBV5-1; CDR3aa: CASSPPGSGGGYEQFF
v_gene: TRBV23-1; CDR3aa: CASSQTVIINGNTIYF
v_gene: TRBV19; CDR3aa: CASSPRTGGSLTEAFF
v_gene: TRBV9; CDR3aa: CASSGGSSGATDTQYF
v_gene: TRBV5-1; CDR3aa: CASSLTTDYSYEQYF
v_gene: TRBV7-2; CDR3aa: CASSPSWGRVGEKLFF
v_gene: TRBV6-5; CDR3aa: CASSHLANVLTF
v_gene: TRBV5-1; CDR3aa: CASRGNTGELFF
v_gene: TRBV7-2; CDR3aa: CASSPQGLAGAYQETQYF
v_gene: TRBV27; CDR3aa: CASSFPGGQQFF
v_gene: TRBV5-1; CDR3aa: CASSLHGVGQPQHF
v_gene: TRBV5-4; CDR3aa: CASRRDSSRETQYF
v_gene: TRBV5-6; CDR3aa: CASSLFGGPYGYTF
v_gene: TRBV6-5; CDR3aa: CASSYSLTSALSVLTF
v_gene: TRBV6-6; CDR3aa: CASVYRVGNEKLFF
v_gene: TRBV28; CDR3aa: CASSLVQPLNEQFF
v_gene: TRBV30; CDR3aa: CAGGVTGNTIYF
v_gene: TRBV9; CDR3aa: CASSPQTSYNEQFF
v_gene: TRBV21-1; CDR3aa: CASSKYPGVLAKNIQYF
v_gene: TRBV4-1; CDR3aa: CASSASGSETQYF
v_gene: TRBV2; CDR3aa: CASIGQGLNYGYTF